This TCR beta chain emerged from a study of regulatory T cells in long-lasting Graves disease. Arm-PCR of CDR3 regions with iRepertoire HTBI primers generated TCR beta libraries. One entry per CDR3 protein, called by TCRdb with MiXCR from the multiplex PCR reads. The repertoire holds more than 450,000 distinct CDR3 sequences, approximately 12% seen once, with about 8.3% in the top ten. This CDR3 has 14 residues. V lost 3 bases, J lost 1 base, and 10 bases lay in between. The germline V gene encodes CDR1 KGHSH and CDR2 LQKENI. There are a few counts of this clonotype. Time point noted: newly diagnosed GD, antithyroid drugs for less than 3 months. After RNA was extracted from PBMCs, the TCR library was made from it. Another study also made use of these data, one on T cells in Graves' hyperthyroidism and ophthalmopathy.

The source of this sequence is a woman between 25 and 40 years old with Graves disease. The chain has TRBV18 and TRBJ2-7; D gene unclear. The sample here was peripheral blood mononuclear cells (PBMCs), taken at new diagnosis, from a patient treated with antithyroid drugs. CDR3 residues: CASSPSTPSYEQYF. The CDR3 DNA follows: TGTGCCAGCTCACCGTCGACCCCTTCCTACGAGCAGTACTTC.